This T cell receptor beta chain stems from a study of Ad26.COV2.S vaccination and SARS-CoV-2 variants. The germline CDR1 and CDR2 sequences are MGHRA and YSYEKL. The V segment lost 0 bases and the J segment 4 bases; nucleotides outside the gene matches: 6. The CDR3 is 17 residues long. Treatment: 15 to 20 received Ad26.COV2.S at low or high dose, single or two shots; a few received placebo; per-sample allocation not given. Sampling happened 63 days after the first vaccine or placebo injection. TCRdb keeps only in-frame clones here, not all; method: immunoSEQ multiplex PCR. The repertoire has roughly 350,000 clones, approximately 90% of them found once; the top ten carry under 6%.

The chain uses TRBV4-1 and TRBJ2-1; 10 bases align to TRBD2. The sequence was obtained from a person between 18 and 60 years old who received the Ad26.COV2.S COVID-19 vaccine or a placebo. The specimen was peripheral blood, collected in a trial of Ad26.COV2.S vaccine versus placebo. The CDR3 coding sequence is TGCGCCAGCAGCCAAGAGATTCGAGCGGGGGGGTACAATGAGCAGTTCTTC. As protein: CASSQEIRAGGYNEQFF.